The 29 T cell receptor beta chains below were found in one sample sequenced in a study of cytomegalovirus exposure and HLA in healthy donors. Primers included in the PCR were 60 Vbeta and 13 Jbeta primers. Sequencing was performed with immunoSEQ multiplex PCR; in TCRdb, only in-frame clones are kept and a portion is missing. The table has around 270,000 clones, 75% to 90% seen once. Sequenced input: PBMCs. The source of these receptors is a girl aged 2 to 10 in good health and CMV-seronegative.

As DNA, the CDR3 is TGCGCCAGACGCGGGACAGAACGCTCTGGAAACACCATATATTTT. As protein: CARRGTERSGNTIYF. The chain employs TRBV10-1 and TRBJ1-3; 7 bases map to TRBD1. CDR3 size: 15 residues. Losses at the gene ends were 9 bases for V and 0 bases for J; bases not matched to a gene: 8. CDR1 and CDR2 from the germline V gene are WNHNN and SYGVQD (reference sequence).

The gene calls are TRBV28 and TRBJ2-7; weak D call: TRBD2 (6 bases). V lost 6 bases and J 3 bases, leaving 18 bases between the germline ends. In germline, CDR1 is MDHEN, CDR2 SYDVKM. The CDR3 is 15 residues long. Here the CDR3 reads CASSQPGLRNYEQYF. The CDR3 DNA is TGTGCCAGCAGCCAACCGGGACTTAGAAACTACGAGCAGTACTTC.

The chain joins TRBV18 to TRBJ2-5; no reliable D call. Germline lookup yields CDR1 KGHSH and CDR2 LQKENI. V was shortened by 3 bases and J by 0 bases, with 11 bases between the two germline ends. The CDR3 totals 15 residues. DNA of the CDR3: TGTGCCAGCTCACCGACCGGTGGGCACCAAGAGACCCAGTACTTC. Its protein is CASSPTGGHQETQYF.

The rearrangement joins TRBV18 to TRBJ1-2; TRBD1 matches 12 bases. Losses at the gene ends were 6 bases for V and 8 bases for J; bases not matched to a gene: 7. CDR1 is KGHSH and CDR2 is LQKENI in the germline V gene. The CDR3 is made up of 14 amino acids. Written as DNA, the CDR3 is TGTGCCAGCTCCCGGGACAGGGGGCGAGGCGGCTACACCTTC. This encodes CASSRDRGRGGYTF.

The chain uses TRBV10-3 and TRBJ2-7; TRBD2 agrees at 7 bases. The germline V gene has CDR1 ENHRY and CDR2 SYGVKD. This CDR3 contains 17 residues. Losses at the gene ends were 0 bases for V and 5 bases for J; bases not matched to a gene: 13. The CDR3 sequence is CAISESTGLGSYDEQYF. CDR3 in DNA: TGTGCCATCAGTGAGTCGACTGGACTAGGGTCGTACGACGAGCAGTACTTC.

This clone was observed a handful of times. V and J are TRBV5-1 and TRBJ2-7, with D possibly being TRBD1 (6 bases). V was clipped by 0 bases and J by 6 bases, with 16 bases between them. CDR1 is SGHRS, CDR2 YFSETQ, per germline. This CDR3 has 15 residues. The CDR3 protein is CASSLVMAGAGEQYF. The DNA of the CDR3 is TGCGCCAGCAGCTTGGTGATGGCAGGGGCTGGCGAGCAGTACTTC.

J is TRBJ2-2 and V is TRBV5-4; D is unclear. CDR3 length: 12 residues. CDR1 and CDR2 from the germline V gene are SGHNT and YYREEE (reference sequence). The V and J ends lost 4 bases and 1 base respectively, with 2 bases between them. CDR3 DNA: TGTGCCAGCAGCCAGAACACCGGGGAGCTGTTTTTT. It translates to CASSQNTGELFF.

CDR3 in DNA: TGTGCCAGCAGTGGACAGGGTAGCAATCAGCCCCAGCATTTT. This codes for CASSGQGSNQPQHF. The chain combines TRBV9 with TRBJ1-5, with 8 bases aligning to TRBD1. CDR1 is SGDLS, CDR2 YYNGEE, per germline. After removal of 5 bases from V and 0 bases from J, the junction contained 1 base not matched to a gene. This CDR3 is built from 14 residues.

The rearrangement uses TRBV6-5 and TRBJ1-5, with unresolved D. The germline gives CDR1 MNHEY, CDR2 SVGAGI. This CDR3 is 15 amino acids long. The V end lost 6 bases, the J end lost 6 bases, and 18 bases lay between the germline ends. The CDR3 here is CASSPMGLAGQPQHF. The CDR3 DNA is TGTGCCAGCAGCCCCATGGGTCTAGCGGGTCAGCCCCAGCATTTT.

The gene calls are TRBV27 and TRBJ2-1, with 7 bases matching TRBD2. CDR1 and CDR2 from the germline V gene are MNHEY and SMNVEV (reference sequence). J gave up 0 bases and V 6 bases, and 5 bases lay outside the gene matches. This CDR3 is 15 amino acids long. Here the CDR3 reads CASRLGGSSYNEQFF. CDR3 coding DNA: TGTGCCAGCAGGCTCGGGGGGAGCTCCTACAATGAGCAGTTCTTC.

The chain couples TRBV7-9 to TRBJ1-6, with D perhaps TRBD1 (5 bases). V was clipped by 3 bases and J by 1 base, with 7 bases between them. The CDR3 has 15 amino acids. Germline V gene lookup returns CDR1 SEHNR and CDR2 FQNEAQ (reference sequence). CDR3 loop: CASSFTGSYNSPLHF. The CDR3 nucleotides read TGTGCCAGCAGCTTTACAGGATCCTATAATTCACCCCTCCACTTT.

The CDR3 region is CATSRDPITSYEQYF. CDR3 coding DNA: TGTGCCACCAGCAGAGACCCTATCACTAGCTACGAGCAGTACTTC. V usage is TRBV15 and J usage is TRBJ2-5, with D possibly being TRBD2 (5 bases). The DNA end lines up better with TRBJ2-7; the J call may be wrong. The germline CDR1 and CDR2 sequences are LNHNV and YYDKDF (reference sequence). The CDR3 length is 15 residues.

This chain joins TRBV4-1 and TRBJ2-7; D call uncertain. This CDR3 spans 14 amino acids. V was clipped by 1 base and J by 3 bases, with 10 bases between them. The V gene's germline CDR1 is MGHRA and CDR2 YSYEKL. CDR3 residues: CASSQVIHFYEQYF. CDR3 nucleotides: TGCGCCAGCAGCCAAGTTATTCACTTCTACGAGCAGTACTTC.

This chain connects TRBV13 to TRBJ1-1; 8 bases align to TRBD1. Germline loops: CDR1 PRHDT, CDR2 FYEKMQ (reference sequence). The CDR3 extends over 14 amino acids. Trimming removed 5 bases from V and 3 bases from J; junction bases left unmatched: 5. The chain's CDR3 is CASSTGGRDTEAFF. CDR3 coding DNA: TGTGCCAGCAGCACAGGGGGTCGGGACACTGAAGCTTTCTTT. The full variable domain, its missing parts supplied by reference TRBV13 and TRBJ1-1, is AAGVIQSPRHLIKEKRETATLKCYPIPRHDTVYWYQQGPGQDPQFLISFYEKMQSDKGSIPDRFSAQQFSDYHSELNMSSLELGDSALYFCASSTGGRDTEAFFGQGTRLTVV.

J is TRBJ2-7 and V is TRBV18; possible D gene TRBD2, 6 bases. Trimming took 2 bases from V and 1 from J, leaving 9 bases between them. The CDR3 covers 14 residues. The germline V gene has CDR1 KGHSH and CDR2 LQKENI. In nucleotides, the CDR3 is TGTGCCAGCTCACCAGCGGGGATTTCCTACGAGCAGTACTTC. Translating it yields CASSPAGISYEQYF.

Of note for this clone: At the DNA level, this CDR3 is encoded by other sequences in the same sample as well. DNA for the CDR3: TGTGCCAGTAGTATAAGCGGGGGTTATGGCTACACCTTC. This translates into CASSISGGYGYTF. This chain links TRBV19 with TRBJ1-2, with D tentatively TRBD1 (5 bases). This CDR3 spans 13 amino acids. CDR1 LNHDA and CDR2 SQIVND come from the germline V gene (reference sequence). Trimming left V 2 bases short and J 5 bases short, with 9 bases between. The variable domain in full, completed from reference TRBV19 and TRBJ1-2, reads DGGITQSPKYLFRKEGQNVTLSCEQNLNHDAMYWYRQDPGQGLRLIYYSQIVNDFQKGDIAEGYSVSREKKESFPLTVTSAQKNPTAFYLCASSISGGYGYTFGSGTRLTVV.

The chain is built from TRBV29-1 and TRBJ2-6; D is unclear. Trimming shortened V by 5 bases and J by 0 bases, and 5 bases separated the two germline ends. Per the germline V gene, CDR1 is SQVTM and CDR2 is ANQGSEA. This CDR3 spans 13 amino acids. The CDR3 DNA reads TGCAGCGTTACGGGCTCTGGGGCCAACGTCCTGACTTTC. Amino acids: CSVTGSGANVLTF.

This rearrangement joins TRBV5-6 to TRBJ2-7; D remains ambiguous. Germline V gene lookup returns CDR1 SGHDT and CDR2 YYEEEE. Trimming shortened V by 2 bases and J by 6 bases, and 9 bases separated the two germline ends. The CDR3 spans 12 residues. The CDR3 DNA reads TGTGCCAGCAGCTTATGGCGGTCCGAGCAGTACTTC. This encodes CASSLWRSEQYF.

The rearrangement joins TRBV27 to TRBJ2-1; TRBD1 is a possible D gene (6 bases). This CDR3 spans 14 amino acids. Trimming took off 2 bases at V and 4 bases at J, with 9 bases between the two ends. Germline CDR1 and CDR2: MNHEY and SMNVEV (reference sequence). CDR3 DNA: TGTGCCAGCAGTTTAAAACAGGGTTACAATGAGCAGTTCTTC. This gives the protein CASSLKQGYNEQFF.

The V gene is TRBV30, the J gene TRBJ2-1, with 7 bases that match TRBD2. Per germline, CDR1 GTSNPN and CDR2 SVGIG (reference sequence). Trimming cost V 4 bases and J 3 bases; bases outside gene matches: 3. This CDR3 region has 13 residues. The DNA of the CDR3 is TGTGCCTGGATGGCTAGCGGCTACAATGAGCAGTTCTTC. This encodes CAWMASGYNEQFF.

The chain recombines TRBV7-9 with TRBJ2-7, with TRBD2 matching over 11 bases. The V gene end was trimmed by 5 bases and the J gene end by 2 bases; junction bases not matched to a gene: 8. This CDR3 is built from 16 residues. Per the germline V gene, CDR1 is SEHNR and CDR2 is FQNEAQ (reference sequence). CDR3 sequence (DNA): TGTGCCAGCAGCCCCCAAGGGACTAGCGGAGCCTACGAGCAGTACTTC. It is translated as CASSPQGTSGAYEQYF.

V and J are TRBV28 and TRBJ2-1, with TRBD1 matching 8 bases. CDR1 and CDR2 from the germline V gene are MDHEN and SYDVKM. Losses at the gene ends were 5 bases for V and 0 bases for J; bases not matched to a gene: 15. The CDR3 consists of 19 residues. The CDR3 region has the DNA TGTGCCAGCAGTCCCCATGGAGGACAGGGAGAGGGCTCCTACAATGAGCAGTTCTTC. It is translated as CASSPHGGQGEGSYNEQFF.

CDR3 amino acids: CASSPGDFGELFF. CDR3 nucleotide sequence: TGTGCCAGCAGCCCTGGGGACTTCGGGGAGCTGTTTTTT. V is TRBV9 and J is TRBJ2-2; a possible D gene is TRBD2 (6 bases). CDR1 SGDLS and CDR2 YYNGEE come from the germline V gene. This CDR3 comprises 13 residues. V lost 4 bases and J 7 bases, leaving 11 bases between the germline ends.

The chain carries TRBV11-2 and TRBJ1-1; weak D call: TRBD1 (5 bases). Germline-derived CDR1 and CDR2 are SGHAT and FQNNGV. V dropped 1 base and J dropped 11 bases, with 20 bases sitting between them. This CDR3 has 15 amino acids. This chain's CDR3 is CASSLVKGRFLGAFF. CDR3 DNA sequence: TGTGCCAGCAGCTTAGTCAAGGGGAGGTTTCTGGGGGCTTTCTTT.

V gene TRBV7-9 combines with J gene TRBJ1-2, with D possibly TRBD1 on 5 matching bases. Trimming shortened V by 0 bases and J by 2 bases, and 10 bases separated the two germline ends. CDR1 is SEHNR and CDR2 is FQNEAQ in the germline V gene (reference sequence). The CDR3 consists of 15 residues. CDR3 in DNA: TGTGCCAGCAGCTTAGCGGGGGACTCGAACTATGGCTACACCTTC. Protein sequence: CASSLAGDSNYGYTF.

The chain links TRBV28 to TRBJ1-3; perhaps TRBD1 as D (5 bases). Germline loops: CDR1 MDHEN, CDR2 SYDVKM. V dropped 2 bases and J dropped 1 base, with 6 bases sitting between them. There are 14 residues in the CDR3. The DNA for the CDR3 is TGTGCCAGCAGTTTAACAGGTTCTGGAAACACCATATATTTT. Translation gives CASSLTGSGNTIYF.

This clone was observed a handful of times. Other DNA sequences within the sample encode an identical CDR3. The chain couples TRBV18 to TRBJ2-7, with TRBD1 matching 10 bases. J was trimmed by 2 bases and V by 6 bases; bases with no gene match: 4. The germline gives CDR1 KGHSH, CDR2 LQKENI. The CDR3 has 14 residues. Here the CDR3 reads CASSPGTGAYEQYF. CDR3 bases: TGTGCCAGCTCCCCCGGGACAGGGGCCTACGAGCAGTACTTC.

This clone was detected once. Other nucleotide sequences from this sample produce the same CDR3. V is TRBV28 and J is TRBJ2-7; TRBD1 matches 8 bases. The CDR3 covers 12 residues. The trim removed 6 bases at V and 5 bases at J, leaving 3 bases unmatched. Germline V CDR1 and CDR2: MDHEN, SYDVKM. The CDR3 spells CASSLTGDEQYF. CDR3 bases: TGTGCCAGCAGCTTGACAGGGGACGAGCAGTACTTC. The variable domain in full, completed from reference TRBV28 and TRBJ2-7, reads DVKVTQSSRYLVKRTGEKVFLECVQDMDHENMFWYRQDPGLGLRLIYFSYDVKMKEKGDIPEGYSVSREKKERFSLILESASTNQTSMYLCASSLTGDEQYFGPGTRLTVT.

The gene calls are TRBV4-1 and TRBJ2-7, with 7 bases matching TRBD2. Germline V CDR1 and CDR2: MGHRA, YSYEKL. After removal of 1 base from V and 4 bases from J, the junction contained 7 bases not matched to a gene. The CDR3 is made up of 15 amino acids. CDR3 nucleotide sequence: TGCGCCAGCAGCCAAGTGTCCAGCGGGGAATACGAGCAGTACTTC. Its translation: CASSQVSSGEYEQYF.